This TCR beta chain is drawn from a study of T cells in localized non-small cell lung cancer. Produced via immunoSEQ multiplex PCR; TCRdb's table is partial and in-frame only. The sample records about 91,000 clones, about nine tenths being singletons. Whole-study results and caveats: Adjacent uninvolved lung had the highest clonality, suggesting focused antigen responses. Those with higher blood T cell density had longer overall survival.

Worth noting for this clone: Antigen specificity is unknown.

The CDR3 loop spans 15 amino acids. The junction had 9 bases not matched to a gene; V was cut back by 5 bases and J by 4 bases. CDR1 and CDR2 from the germline V gene are SGHRS and YFSETQ. This material consisted of peripheral blood, taken before any cancer treatment. The chain joins TRBV5-1 to TRBJ1-1; 9 bases map to TRBD1. This clonotype originated in a man aged 35-69 years with stage I squamous cell lung carcinoma. CDR3 in DNA: TGCGCCAGCAGATATGACAGGGGGGCGATCACTGAAGCTTTCTTT. This sequence encodes CASRYDRGAITEAFF.